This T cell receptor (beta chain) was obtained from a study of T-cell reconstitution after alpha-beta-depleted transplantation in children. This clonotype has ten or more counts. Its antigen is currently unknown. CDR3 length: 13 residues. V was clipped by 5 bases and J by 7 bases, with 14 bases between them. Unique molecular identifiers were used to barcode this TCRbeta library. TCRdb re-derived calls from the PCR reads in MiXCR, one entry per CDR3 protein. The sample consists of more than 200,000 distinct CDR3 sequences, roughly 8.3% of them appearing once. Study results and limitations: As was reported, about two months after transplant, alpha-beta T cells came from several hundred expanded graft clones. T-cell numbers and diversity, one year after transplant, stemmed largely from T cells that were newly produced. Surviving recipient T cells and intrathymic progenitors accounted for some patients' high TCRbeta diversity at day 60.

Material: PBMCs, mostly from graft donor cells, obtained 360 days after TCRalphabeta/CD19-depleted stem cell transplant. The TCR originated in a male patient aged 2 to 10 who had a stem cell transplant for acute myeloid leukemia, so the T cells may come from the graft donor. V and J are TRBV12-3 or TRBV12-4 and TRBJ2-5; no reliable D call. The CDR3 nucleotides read TGTGCCAGCAGTCCCCTCACACGGGCGACCCAGTACTTC. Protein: CASSPLTRATQYF.